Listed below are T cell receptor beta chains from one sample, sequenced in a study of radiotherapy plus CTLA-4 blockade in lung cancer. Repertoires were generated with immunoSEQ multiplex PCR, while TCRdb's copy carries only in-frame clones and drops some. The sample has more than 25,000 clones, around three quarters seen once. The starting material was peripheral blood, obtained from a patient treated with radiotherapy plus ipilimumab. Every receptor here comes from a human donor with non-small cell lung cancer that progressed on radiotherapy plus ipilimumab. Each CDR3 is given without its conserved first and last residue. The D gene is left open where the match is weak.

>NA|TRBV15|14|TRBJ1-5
ATSPRRQTSNQPQH
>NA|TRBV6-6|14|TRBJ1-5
ASSLRDAGSNQPQH
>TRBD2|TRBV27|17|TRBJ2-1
ASSSLVSVRLAGGLEQF
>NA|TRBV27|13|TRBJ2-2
ASSLSGQGTGELF
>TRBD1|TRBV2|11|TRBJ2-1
ASRVTGYNEQF
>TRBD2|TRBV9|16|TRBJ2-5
ASSVGGRAGGLKETQY
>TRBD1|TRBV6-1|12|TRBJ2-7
ASALRDRNYEQY
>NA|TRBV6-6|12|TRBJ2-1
ASSRQYRESEQF
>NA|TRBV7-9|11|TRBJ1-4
ASSPAWGEKLF
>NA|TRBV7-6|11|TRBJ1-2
ASSEGQTTTYT
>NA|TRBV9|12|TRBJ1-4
ASSLHSTNEKLF
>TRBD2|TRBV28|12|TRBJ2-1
ASSLSGRASEQF
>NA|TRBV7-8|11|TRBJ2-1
ASSLDRHNEQF
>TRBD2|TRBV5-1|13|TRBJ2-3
ASSLTSGSGDTQY
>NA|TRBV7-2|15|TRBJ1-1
ASSSLAGVIGGTEAF
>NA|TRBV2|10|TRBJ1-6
ASSAGPSPLH
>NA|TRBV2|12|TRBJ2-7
ASSEAWGSYEQY
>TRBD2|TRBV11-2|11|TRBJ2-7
ASRSSGTYEQY
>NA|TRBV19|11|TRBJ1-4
ASSIDAVGELF
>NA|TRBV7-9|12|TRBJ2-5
ASRSPRGQETQY
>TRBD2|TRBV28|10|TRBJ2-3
ASSPLAGPQY
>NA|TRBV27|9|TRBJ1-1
ASSSGIKAF
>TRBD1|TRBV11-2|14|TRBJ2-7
ASSLDSGTAYYEQY
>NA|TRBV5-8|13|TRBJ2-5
ASSSPTSSQETQY
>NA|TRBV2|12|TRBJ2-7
ASSLTRMSDEQY
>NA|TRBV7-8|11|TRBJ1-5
ASSLVGNQPQH
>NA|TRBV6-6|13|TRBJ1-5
ASSQQGLGNQPQH
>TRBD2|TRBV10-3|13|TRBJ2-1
AISEGLAAGNEQF
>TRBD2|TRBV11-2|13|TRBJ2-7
ASSLDQAGGYEQY
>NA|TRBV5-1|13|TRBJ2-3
ASSLMGGSADTQY
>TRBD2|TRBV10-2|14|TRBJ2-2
ASRELAGGETGELF
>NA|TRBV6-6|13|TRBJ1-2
ASSYSTPTGEGYT
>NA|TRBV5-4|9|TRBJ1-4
ASSFDGTLF
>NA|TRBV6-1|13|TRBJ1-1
ASNYGGTKGNEAF
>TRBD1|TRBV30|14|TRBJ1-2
AWGGWGQGTFYGYT
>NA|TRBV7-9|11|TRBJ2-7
ASSLGVSYEQY
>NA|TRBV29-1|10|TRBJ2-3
SVEIGGDTQY
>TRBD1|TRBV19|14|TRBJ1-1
ASTLIWTGANTEAF